This T cell receptor (beta chain) is drawn from a study of human T cells and chemical hapten exposure. Study-wide findings and caveats: Compared to controls, expanded TCRs made significantly more large clusters of similar CDR3s.

This clonotype was counted ten times or more. What it binds is not known. The ends were cut back, 7 bases at V and 5 bases at J, with 18 bases in the middle. Germline V gene data show CDR1 as SQVTM and CDR2 as ANQGSEA. This CDR3 spans 14 amino acids. Individual cDNA molecules each carried unique molecular identifiers attached by the library. Per the authors' pipeline: Sample TCR counts, which ranged from 23,224 to 690,600, had a median of 95,638. MiXCR, applied by TCRdb to the RACE reads, yields one record per CDR3 protein. TCRdb, not the original authors, processed these V and J calls. The sample carries roughly 80,000 distinct CDR3 sequences, roughly 10% recorded once. Noted time point: patch test 1, 2 weeks after DPC sensitization. Noted treatment: therapeutic diphenylcyclopropenone sensitization with weekly scalp DPC. The authors' total RNA extraction used unfractionated whole blood.

Sequencing used whole blood, obtained in connection with sensitization to the hapten diphenylcyclopropenone (DPC). V usage is TRBV29-1 and J usage is TRBJ2-1; perhaps TRBD2 as D (6 bases). The clonotype comes from a woman aged 50 to 60 with alopecia areata. Some clones in this sample may be carry-over from other donors' samples. CDR3 in DNA: TGCAGCGCCGCCAGGGAGGCCCTCAACAATGAGCAGTTCTTC. Translating it yields CSAAREALNNEQFF.